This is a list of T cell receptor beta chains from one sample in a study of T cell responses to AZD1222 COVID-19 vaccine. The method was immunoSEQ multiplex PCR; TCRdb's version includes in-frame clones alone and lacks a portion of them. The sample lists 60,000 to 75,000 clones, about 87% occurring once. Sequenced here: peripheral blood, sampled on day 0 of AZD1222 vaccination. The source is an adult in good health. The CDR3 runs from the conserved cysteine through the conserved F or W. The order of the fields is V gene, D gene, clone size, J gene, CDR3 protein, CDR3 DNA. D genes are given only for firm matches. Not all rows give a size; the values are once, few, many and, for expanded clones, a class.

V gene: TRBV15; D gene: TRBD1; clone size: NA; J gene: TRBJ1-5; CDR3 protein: CATSTDREGYGNQPQHF; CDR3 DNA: TGTGCCACCAGCACCGACAGGGAAGGGTATGGCAATCAGCCCCAGCATTTT
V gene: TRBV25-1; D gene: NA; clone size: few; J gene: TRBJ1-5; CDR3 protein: CASGEGTSGGFNQPQHF; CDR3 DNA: TGTGCCAGCGGGGAAGGGACCTCTGGGGGCTTCAATCAGCCCCAGCATTTT
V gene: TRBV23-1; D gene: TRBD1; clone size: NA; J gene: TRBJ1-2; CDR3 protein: CASSRNRDRVYYGYTF; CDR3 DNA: TGCGCCAGCAGTCGAAACCGGGACAGGGTTTACTATGGCTACACCTTC
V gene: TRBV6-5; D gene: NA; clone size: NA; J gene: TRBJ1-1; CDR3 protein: CASSRAVSTEAFF; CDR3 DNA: TGTGCCAGCAGCCGGGCCGTCAGCACTGAAGCTTTCTTT
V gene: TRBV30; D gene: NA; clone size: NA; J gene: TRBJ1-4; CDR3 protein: CAWSEGWLAEKLFF; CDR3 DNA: TGTGCCTGGAGTGAAGGGTGGTTGGCTGAAAAACTGTTTTTT
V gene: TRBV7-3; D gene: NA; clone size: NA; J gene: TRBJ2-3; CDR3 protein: CASSLNPGQSDTQYF; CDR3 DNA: TGTGCCAGCAGCTTAAATCCGGGGCAGTCCGATACGCAGTATTTT
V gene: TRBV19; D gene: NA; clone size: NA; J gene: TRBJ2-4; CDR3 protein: CASSEVTRKNIQYF; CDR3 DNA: TGTGCCAGTAGTGAGGTCACGAGGAAAAACATTCAGTACTTC
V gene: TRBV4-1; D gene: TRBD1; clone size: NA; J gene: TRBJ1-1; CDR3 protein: CASSLGQGTLNTEAFF; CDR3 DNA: TGCGCCAGCAGCCTTGGACAGGGGACTTTGAACACTGAAGCTTTCTTT
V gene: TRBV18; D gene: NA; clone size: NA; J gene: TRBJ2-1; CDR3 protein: CASSPPLADSSYNEQFF; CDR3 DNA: TGTGCCAGCTCACCACCGTTAGCCGACAGCTCCTACAATGAGCAGTTCTTC
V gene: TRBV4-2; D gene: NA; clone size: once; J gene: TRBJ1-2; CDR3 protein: CASSQGQALYGYTF; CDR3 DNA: TGTGCCAGCAGCCAAGGACAGGCCCTATATGGCTACACCTTC
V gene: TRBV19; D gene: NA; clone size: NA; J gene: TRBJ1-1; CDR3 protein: CASSWGPVNTEAFF; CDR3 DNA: TGTGCCAGTAGTTGGGGTCCTGTGAACACTGAAGCTTTCTTT
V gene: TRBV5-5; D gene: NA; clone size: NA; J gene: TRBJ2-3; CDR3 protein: CASSFLQTTDTQYF; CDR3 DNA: TGTGCCAGCAGCTTTTTGCAGACCACAGATACGCAGTATTTT
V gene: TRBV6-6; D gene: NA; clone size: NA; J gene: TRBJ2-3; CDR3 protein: CASSYPRTSTDTQYF; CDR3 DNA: TGTGCCAGCAGTTACCCCCGAACCAGCACAGATACGCAGTATTTT
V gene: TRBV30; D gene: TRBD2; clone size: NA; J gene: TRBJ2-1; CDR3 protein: CACTSGGGSYNEQFF; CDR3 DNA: TGTGCCTGCACCTCGGGGGGGGGCTCCTACAATGAGCAGTTCTTC
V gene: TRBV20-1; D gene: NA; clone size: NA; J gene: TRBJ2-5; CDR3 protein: CSASSGSQYF; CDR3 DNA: TGCAGTGCTAGTTCAGGGTCCCAGTACTTC
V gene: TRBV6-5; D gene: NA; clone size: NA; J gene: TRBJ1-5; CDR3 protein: CASSTGNQPQHF; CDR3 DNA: TGTGCCAGCAGTACAGGGAATCAGCCCCAGCATTTT
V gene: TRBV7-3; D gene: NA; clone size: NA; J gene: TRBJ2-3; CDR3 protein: CASSFRDTTDTQYF; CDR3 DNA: TGTGCCAGCAGCTTCCGGGACACCACAGATACGCAGTATTTT
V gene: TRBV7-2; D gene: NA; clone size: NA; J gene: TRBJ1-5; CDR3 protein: CASSSTGNQPQHF; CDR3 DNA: TGTGCCAGCAGCTCGACAGGCAATCAGCCCCAGCATTTT
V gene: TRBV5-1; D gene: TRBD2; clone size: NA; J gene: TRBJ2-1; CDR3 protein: CASSLSLAAYNEQFF; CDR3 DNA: TGCGCCAGCAGCTTGAGCCTAGCGGCCTACAATGAGCAGTTCTTC
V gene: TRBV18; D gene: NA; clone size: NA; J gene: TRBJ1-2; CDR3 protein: CASSPPAGRWGYTF; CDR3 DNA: TGTGCCAGCTCACCCCCCGCAGGCAGGTGGGGCTACACCTTC
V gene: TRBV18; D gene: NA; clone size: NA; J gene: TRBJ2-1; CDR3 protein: CASSPPLAQSSYNEQFF; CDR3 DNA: TGTGCCAGCTCACCACCCTTGGCCCAAAGCTCCTACAATGAGCAGTTCTTC
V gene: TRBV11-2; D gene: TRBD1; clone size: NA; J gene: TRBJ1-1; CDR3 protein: CASSFVTGGPEAFF; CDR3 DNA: TGTGCCAGCAGCTTCGTGACAGGGGGCCCTGAAGCTTTCTTT
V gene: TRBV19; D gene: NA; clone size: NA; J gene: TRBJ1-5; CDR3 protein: CASSIFNQPQHF; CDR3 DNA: TGTGCCAGTAGTATCTTCAACCAGCCCCAGCATTTT
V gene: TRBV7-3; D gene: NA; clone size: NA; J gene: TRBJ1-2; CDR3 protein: CASSLTHQGGRGYTF; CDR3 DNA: TGTGCCAGCAGCTTAACGCATCAGGGTGGTCGTGGCTACACCTTC
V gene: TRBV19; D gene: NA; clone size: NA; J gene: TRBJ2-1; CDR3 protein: CASSKGLNNEQFF; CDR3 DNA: TGTGCCAGTAGTAAGGGACTGAACAATGAGCAGTTCTTC
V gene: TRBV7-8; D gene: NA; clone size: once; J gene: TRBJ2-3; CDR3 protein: CASSPSAGPITDTQYF; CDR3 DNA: TGTGCCAGCAGCCCGTCTGCGGGGCCGATCACAGATACGCAGTATTTT
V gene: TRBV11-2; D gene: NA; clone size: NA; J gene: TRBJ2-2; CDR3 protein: CASSGWRRNTGELFF; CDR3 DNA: TGTGCCAGCAGCGGATGGAGGAGGAACACCGGGGAGCTGTTTTTT
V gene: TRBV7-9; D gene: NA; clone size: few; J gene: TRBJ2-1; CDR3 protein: CASSLFGASSNEQFF; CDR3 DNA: TGTGCCAGCAGCTTATTTGGGGCTTCCTCGAATGAGCAGTTCTTC